The sequence of this T cell receptor (beta chain) was determined in a study of T cell repertoires in cytomegalovirus infection. Across the study: CMV infection plus the matching HLA type was flagged by public TCR beta signatures. Study-wide findings and caveats: The study identified carriers of CMV plus the relevant HLA from cumulative public TCR beta family frequency. Across the ex vivo response, the dominant clonotypes were HLA-C-restricted CMV-specific TCR beta clonotypes.

In the case of this clonotype: Antigen unknown.

TCRdb reanalysed the reads using MiXCR and keeps one entry per CDR3 protein. This sample yields hundreds of thousands of distinct CDR3 sequences, of which roughly a sixth are seen a single time; around 13% belongs to the top ten. The germline V gene encodes CDR1 ENHRY and CDR2 SYGVKD. The CDR3 contains 14 residues. The V and J ends lost 8 bases and 5 bases respectively, with 16 bases between them. The rearrangement joins TRBV10-3 to TRBJ1-5; possibly TRBD1 for D (5 bases). The source material was PBMCs. The sequence derives from a human donor in good health (CMV status not recorded). Some clones in this sample may be carry-over from other donors' samples. DNA for the CDR3: TGTGCCATCGGGGCAGGACCCGGGGATCAGCCCCAGCATTTT. Protein sequence: CAIGAGPGDQPQHF.